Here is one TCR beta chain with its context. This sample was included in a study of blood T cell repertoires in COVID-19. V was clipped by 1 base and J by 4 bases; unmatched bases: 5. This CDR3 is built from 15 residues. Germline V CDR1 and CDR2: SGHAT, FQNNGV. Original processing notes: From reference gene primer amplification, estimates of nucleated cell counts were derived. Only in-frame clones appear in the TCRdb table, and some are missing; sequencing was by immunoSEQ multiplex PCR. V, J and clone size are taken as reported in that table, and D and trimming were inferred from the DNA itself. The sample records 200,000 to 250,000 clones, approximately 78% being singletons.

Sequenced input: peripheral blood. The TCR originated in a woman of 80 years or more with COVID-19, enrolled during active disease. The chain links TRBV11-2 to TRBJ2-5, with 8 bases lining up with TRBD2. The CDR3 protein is CASSLAGGLRETQYF. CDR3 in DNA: TGTGCCAGCAGCTTAGCGGGGGGGCTCAGAGAGACCCAGTACTTC.